Below are 22 T cell receptor beta chains sequenced from a single sample in a study of cytomegalovirus exposure and HLA in healthy donors. PCR employed 60 Vbeta and 13 Jbeta primers. The table came from immunoSEQ multiplex PCR; TCRdb's copy has only in-frame clones and leaves some out. The sample comprises fewer than 250,000 clones, 65% to 85% of which are singletons, and 1.5% to 2% rests with the top ten. The sample was PBMCs. The receptors shown here come from a woman aged 18-35 years in good health and CMV-seronegative.

The chain couples TRBV7-2 to TRBJ1-1; D call uncertain. Germline CDR1 SGHTA, CDR2 FQGNSA. V lost 0 bases and J 0 bases, leaving 5 bases between the germline ends. CDR3 length: 14 amino acids. CDR3 bases: TGTGCCAGCAGCTTAGCGTGGCTGAACACTGAAGCTTTCTTT. Its protein product is CASSLAWLNTEAFF.

This chain joins TRBV2 and TRBJ2-1, with 11 bases aligning to TRBD2. V dropped 6 bases and J dropped 5; count of bases not matched to a gene: 9. The CDR3 has 16 amino acids. CDR1 and CDR2 from the germline V gene are SNHLY and FYNNEI. CDR3 protein: CASRRELAGEDNEQFF. CDR3 in DNA: TGTGCCAGCAGGCGCGAACTAGCGGGAGAAGACAATGAGCAGTTCTTC.

V is TRBV27 and J is TRBJ2-3; TRBD1 matches 8 bases. The germline CDR1 and CDR2 sequences are MNHEY and SMNVEV (reference sequence). This CDR3 region has 13 residues. CDR3 bases: TGTTTCAGGGGACAGGCTAGCACAGATACGCAGTATTTT. Translated, it gives CFRGQASTDTQYF.

This sequence joins TRBV7-9 and TRBJ1-1; perhaps TRBD1 as D (6 bases). V lost 7 bases, J lost 6 bases, and 15 bases lay in between. In germline, CDR1 is SEHNR, CDR2 FQNEAQ (reference sequence). This CDR3 contains 13 residues. CDR3 sequence reads: CASNRQVNPEAFF. As DNA, the CDR3 is TGTGCCAGCAATAGACAGGTTAACCCTGAAGCTTTCTTT.

This sequence joins TRBV5-1 and TRBJ2-3, with 7 bases fitting TRBD1. The V segment lost 6 bases and the J segment 0 bases; nucleotides outside the gene matches: 13. This CDR3 is built from 17 residues. Per germline, CDR1 SGHRS and CDR2 YFSETQ. CDR3 coding DNA: TGCGCCAGCAATAGTAAAGTTCAGGGACAGAGCACAGATACGCAGTATTTT. Amino acid sequence: CASNSKVQGQSTDTQYF.

This clone was counted a few times. V gene TRBV4-3 combines with J gene TRBJ2-6; TRBD1 aligns across 7 bases. Germline V gene lookup returns CDR1 LGHNA and CDR2 YSLEER. This CDR3 has 17 amino acids. V lost 2 bases to trimming and J lost 0 bases; unmatched junction nucleotides: 4. CDR3 loop: CASSQQGVNSGANVLTF. CDR3 sequence (DNA): TGCGCCAGCAGCCAACAGGGGGTAAACTCTGGGGCCAACGTCCTGACTTTC.

This chain links TRBV11-2 with TRBJ2-1; D is unclear. The germline V gene has CDR1 SGHAT and CDR2 FQNNGV. Trimming took 4 bases from V and 3 from J, leaving 19 bases between them. The CDR3 covers 17 residues. CDR3 loop: CASSSSHYQTFYNEQFF. CDR3 bases: TGTGCCAGCAGCTCATCGCACTACCAAACGTTCTACAATGAGCAGTTCTTC.

V is TRBV7-6 and J is TRBJ2-3, with unresolved D. The CDR3 length is 12 residues. Trimming pared 1 base from V and 4 bases from J, leaving 3 bases between. Germline V lookup: CDR1 SGHVS, CDR2 FNYEAQ. The CDR3 region has the DNA TGTGCCAGCAGCTTAGTCGCAGATACGCAGTATTTT. Protein product: CASSLVADTQYF.

In its sample, this clone was seen once. The chain carries TRBV28 and TRBJ1-5; TRBD1 is a possible D gene (6 bases). V dropped 3 bases and J dropped 3 bases, with 24 bases sitting between them. CDR1 MDHEN and CDR2 SYDVKM come from the germline V gene. There are 19 residues in the CDR3. The chain's CDR3 is CASSLWPGQILDANQPQHF. For the CDR3, the DNA is TGTGCCAGCAGTTTGTGGCCGGGACAAATACTGGACGCCAATCAGCCCCAGCATTTT.

This clone was observed a single time. V is TRBV6-1 and J is TRBJ1-2; a possible D gene is TRBD1 (5 bases). Trimming shortened V by 4 bases and J by 7 bases, and 22 bases separated the two germline ends. CDR3 length: 16 residues. Germline CDR1 reads MNHNS; CDR2 reads SASEGT. This chain's CDR3 is CASSASGNGREAGYTF. Written as DNA, the CDR3 is TGTGCCAGCAGTGCATCAGGGAATGGCAGAGAGGCTGGCTACACCTTC.

This clone showed up just once. The V call is TRBV19, the J call TRBJ2-5; D possibly corresponds to TRBD1 (6 bases). Looked up from germline, CDR1 is LNHDA and CDR2 is SQIVND (reference sequence). This CDR3 contains 13 residues. The V end was cut by 4 bases, the J end by 2 bases, with 8 bases between. The DNA of the CDR3 is TGTGCCAGTAGTAGGACAGCTCAAGAGACCCAGTACTTC. Protein: CASSRTAQETQYF.

The chain uses TRBV28 and TRBJ1-2; 8 bases fit TRBD1. The J segment lost 7 bases and the V segment lost 3 bases, leaving 7 bases of the junction unmatched. CDR1 and CDR2 (germline): MDHEN, SYDVKM. The CDR3 runs to 14 residues. The CDR3 reads CASSFFRDRSGYTF. CDR3 coding DNA: TGTGCCAGCAGTTTCTTTCGGGACAGGAGTGGCTACACCTTC.

The chain combines TRBV4-1 with TRBJ2-7; 8 bases align to TRBD2. This CDR3 is built from 15 residues. The junction had 6 bases not matched to a gene; V was cut back by 1 base and J by 4 bases. Germline-derived CDR1 and CDR2 are MGHRA and YSYEKL. The CDR3 DNA sequence: TGCGCCAGCAGCCAAGGAGGGACTAGAGGTTACGAGCAGTACTTC. It is translated as CASSQGGTRGYEQYF.

The CDR3 DNA is TGTGCCAGCAGCTTGGTTGTAGGGAGGGAGACCCAGTACTTC. The encoded protein is CASSLVVGRETQYF. The rearrangement links TRBV5-5 to TRBJ2-5; tentative D call: TRBD2 (6 bases). Germline V lookup: CDR1 SGHKS, CDR2 YYEKEE (reference sequence). The V end was cut by 0 bases, the J end by 5 bases, with 11 bases between. The CDR3 has 14 amino acids.

The chain employs TRBV6-5 and TRBJ1-6; a possible D gene is TRBD1 (5 bases). V lost 8 bases and J 4 bases, leaving 12 bases between the germline ends. Germline-derived CDR1 and CDR2 are MNHEY and SVGAGI. The CDR3 loop spans 14 amino acids. The CDR3 DNA is TGTGCCAGCGGGGGGTTAGAGTATAATTCACCCCTCCACTTT. Encoded protein: CASGGLEYNSPLHF.

This clone was counted between two and nine times. The V and J genes are TRBV5-1 and TRBJ2-3, with D possibly TRBD1 on 6 matching bases. With 4 bases removed from V and 2 bases from J, the gap between germline ends came to 14 bases. This CDR3 comprises 15 residues. The germline V gene has CDR1 SGHRS and CDR2 YFSETQ. DNA for the CDR3: TGCGCCAGCAGCCTAATCAGGGGAGCCACAGATACGCAGTATTTT. It codes for CASSLIRGATDTQYF.

The V call is TRBV25-1, the J call TRBJ1-4, with a possible D match to TRBD1 (5 bases). Trimming cost V 2 bases and J 5 bases, with 9 bases left between them. The CDR3 contains 14 residues. Per germline, CDR1 MGHDK and CDR2 SYGVNS. CDR3 residues: CASSERQKNEKLFF. CDR3 DNA: TGTGCCAGCAGTGAACGACAGAAGAATGAAAAACTGTTTTTT. Based on the CDR3 plus reference TRBV25-1 and TRBJ1-4, the full variable domain is EADIYQTPRYLVIGTGKKITLECSQTMGHDKMYWYQQDPGMELHLIHYSYGVNSTEKGDLSSESTVSRIRTEHFPLTLESARPSHTSQYLCASSERQKNEKLFFGSGTQLSVL.

The chain employs TRBV5-1 and TRBJ2-5; 8 bases align to TRBD2. V lost 3 bases, J lost 2 bases, and 9 bases stayed unmatched. Germline values: CDR1 SGHRS, CDR2 YFSETQ. This CDR3 spans 16 amino acids. CDR3 residues: CASSYYGTGGQETQYF. Written as DNA, the CDR3 is TGCGCCAGCAGCTACTACGGGACGGGAGGGCAAGAGACCCAGTACTTC.

V and J are TRBV7-9 and TRBJ2-2; tentatively, D is TRBD1 (6 bases). CDR3 length: 16 residues. V was clipped by 5 bases and J by 6 bases, with 19 bases between them. Germline V gene sequence: CDR1 SEHNR, CDR2 FQNEAQ (reference sequence). The CDR3 coding sequence is TGTGCCAGCAGCGGTCAGGGGAGAGTAACGGCCGGGGAGCTGTTTTTT. Its translation is CASSGQGRVTAGELFF.

V and J are TRBV5-1 and TRBJ2-7; tentatively, D is TRBD1 (6 bases). The CDR3 has 14 residues. The germline V gene has CDR1 SGHRS and CDR2 YFSETQ. Trimming cost V 5 bases and J 0 bases, with 12 bases left between them. CDR3 sequence (DNA): TGCGCCAGCAGTACACAGGGATTCTCCTACGAGCAGTACTTC. Its translation: CASSTQGFSYEQYF. The entire variable domain, with the rest obtained from reference TRBV5-1 and TRBJ2-7, is as follows: KAGVTQTPRYLIKTRGQQVTLSCSPISGHRSVSWYQQTPGQGLQFLFEYFSETQRNKGNFPGRFSGRQFSNSRSEMNVSTLELGDSALYLCASSTQGFSYEQYFGPGTRLTVT.

V and J are TRBV7-3 and TRBJ2-3, with D perhaps TRBD2 (6 bases). The V end was cut by 7 bases, the J end by 3 bases, with 14 bases between. The germline gives CDR1 SGHTA, CDR2 FQGTGA. The length of the CDR3 is 14 residues. The CDR3 DNA follows: TGTGCCAGCACCTCGGGGGTTGTAACAGATACGCAGTATTTT. Translating it yields CASTSGVVTDTQYF.

V and J are TRBV19 and TRBJ1-5; D possibly corresponds to TRBD1 (6 bases). Per the germline V gene, CDR1 is LNHDA and CDR2 is SQIVND (reference sequence). This CDR3 comprises 14 residues. Deletions cut 3 bases from V and 4 bases from J, with 10 bases between. CDR3 nucleotide sequence: TGTGCCAGTAGTATGGGACATCCGAATCAGCCCCAGCATTTT. This codes for CASSMGHPNQPQHF.